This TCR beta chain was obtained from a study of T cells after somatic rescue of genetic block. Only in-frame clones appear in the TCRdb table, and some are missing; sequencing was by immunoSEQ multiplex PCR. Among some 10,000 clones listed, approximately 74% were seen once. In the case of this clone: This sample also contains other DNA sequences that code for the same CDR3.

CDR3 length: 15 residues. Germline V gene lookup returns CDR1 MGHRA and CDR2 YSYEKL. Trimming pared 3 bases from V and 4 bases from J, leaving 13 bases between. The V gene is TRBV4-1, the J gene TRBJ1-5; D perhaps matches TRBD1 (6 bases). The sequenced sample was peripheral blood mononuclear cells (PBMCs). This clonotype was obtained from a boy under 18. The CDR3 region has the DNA TGCGCCAGCAGCCAGAAGGGGGAGGGGAATCAGCCCCAGCATTTT. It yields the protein CASSQKGEGNQPQHF.